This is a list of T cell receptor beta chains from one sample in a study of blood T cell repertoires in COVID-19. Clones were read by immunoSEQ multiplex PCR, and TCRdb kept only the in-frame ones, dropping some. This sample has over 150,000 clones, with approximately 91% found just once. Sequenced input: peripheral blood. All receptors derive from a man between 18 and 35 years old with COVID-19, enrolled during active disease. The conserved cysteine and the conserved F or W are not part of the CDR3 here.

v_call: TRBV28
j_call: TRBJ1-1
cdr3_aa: ASSLPPQDRRIMNTEAF

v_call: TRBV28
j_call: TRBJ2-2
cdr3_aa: ASSPNRDNTGELF

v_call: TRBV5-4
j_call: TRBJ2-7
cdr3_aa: ASSPQTGGQVDEQY

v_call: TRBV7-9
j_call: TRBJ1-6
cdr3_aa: ASSLASRQPLH

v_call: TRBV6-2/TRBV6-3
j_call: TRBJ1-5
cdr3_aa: ASSYWDRVDQPQH

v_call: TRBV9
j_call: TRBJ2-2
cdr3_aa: ASSAKLIRGTNTGELF

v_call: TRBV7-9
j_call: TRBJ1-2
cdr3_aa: ASSLGEMVGT

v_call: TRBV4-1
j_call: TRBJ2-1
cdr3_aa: ASSQGLIAGGFYNEQF

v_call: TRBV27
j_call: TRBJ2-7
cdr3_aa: ASSFTRRGHEQY

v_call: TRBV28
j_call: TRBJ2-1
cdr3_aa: ASSQPTGLYNEQF

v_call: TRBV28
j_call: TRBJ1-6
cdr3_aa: ASSWEAVAYNSPLH

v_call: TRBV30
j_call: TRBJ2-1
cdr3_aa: ASFPGKKGEQF

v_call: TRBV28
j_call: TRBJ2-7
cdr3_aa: ASSRGEQY

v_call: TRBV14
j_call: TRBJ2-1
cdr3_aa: ASSKWTGGLSYNEQF

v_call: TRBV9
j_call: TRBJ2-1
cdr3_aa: ATARGPYNEQF

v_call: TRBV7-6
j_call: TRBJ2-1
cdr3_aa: ASSSRTSGSYNEQF

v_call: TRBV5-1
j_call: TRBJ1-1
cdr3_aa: ASSFGDTYEAF

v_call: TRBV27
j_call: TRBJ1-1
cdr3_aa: ASSSPSLLEDSTEAF